The 17 T cell receptor beta chains presented below share a single source sample, sequenced in a study of shared clonotypes between healthy human individuals. The table came from immunoSEQ multiplex PCR; TCRdb's copy has only in-frame clones and leaves some out. The sample holds just over 2,000,000 clones, about 95% seen once. The naive CD8 population came from CD45RO-negative cells selected for CCR7, without terminally differentiated effector memory CD45RA+ cells. The sequencing input was naive CD8+ T cells sorted from blood. The receptor set was obtained from a man between 18 and 29 years old in good health.

A note on this clone: Other nucleotide sequences in the sample specify the same CDR3. The chain recombines TRBV13 with TRBJ2-7; 7 bases line up with TRBD1. From germline, CDR1 is PRHDT and CDR2 FYEKMQ (reference sequence). V lost 0 bases to trimming and J lost 0 bases; unmatched junction nucleotides: 2. CDR3 length: 15 residues. For the CDR3, the DNA is TGTGCCAGCAGCTTAGGGGACAGGAGCTCCTACGAGCAGTACTTC. As protein: CASSLGDRSSYEQYF. The variable domain in full, completed from reference TRBV13 and TRBJ2-7, reads AAGVIQSPRHLIKEKRETATLKCYPIPRHDTVYWYQQGPGQDPQFLISFYEKMQSDKGSIPDRFSAQQFSDYHSELNMSSLELGDSALYFCASSLGDRSSYEQYFGPGTRLTVT.

J is TRBJ2-5 and V is TRBV7-2; no clear D. The V and J ends lost 2 bases and 4 bases respectively, with 8 bases between them. Germline lookup yields CDR1 SGHTA and CDR2 FQGNSA. The CDR3 is 13 amino acids. This CDR3 is CASSLRPVETQYF. In DNA form, the CDR3 reads TGTGCCAGCAGCTTAAGGCCCGTAGAGACCCAGTACTTC.

This chain joins TRBV6-5 and TRBJ2-1, with 10 bases fitting TRBD2. The V segment lost 2 bases and the J segment 6 bases; nucleotides outside the gene matches: 4. Germline CDR1 reads MNHEY; CDR2 reads SVGAGI. CDR3 size: 15 residues. The CDR3 sequence: CASSYLAGEGNEQFF. CDR3 nucleotides: TGTGCCAGCAGTTACCTAGCGGGAGAAGGCAATGAGCAGTTCTTC.

The genes are TRBV5-1 and TRBJ2-7; D is uncertain. The CDR3 is 13 amino acids. Deletions cut 4 bases from V and 4 bases from J, with 12 bases between. CDR1 and CDR2 (germline): SGHRS, YFSETQ. The CDR3 nucleotides read TGCGCCAGCAGCCCTCAGCCGCTTTACGAGCAGTACTTC. Translation gives CASSPQPLYEQYF.

The genes are TRBV4-2 and TRBJ2-7, with 9 bases fitting TRBD2. The length of the CDR3 is 13 residues. CDR1 is LGHNA, CDR2 YNFKEQ, per germline. V lost 4 bases, J lost 3 bases, and 1 base stayed unmatched. Here the CDR3 reads CASSRAGGYEQYF. The DNA of the CDR3 is TGTGCCAGCAGCCGAGCGGGGGGCTACGAGCAGTACTTC.

The rearrangement uses TRBV19 and TRBJ2-1, with TRBD2 identical over 14 bases. The CDR3 totals 15 residues. From germline, CDR1 is LNHDA and CDR2 SQIVND (reference sequence). Trimming at V came to 4 bases and at J to 8 bases, leaving 4 bases not matched to a gene. The CDR3 coding sequence is TGTGCCAGTAGTAGCGGGACTAGCGGGGGCTATGAGCAGTTCTTC. Translated: CASSSGTSGGYEQFF.

With respect to this clone: In the same sample, other DNA sequences code for this CDR3. The chain has TRBV2 and TRBJ2-2, with 8 positions matching TRBD1. CDR1 and CDR2 from the germline V gene are SNHLY and FYNNEI. The CDR3 runs to 15 residues. V gave up 6 bases and J gave up 5 bases; unmatched junction bases: 8. The CDR3 loop reads CASRPGQGATGELFF. DNA for the CDR3: TGTGCCAGCAGACCGGGGCAGGGGGCAACCGGGGAGCTGTTTTTT.

The chain employs TRBV2 and TRBJ2-7; D may be TRBD1 (6 bases). CDR3 length: 13 amino acids. Trimming took 8 bases from V and 2 from J, leaving 13 bases between them. The V gene's germline CDR1 is SNHLY and CDR2 FYNNEI. The CDR3 loop is CASYDRQTYEQYF. Written as DNA, the CDR3 is TGTGCCAGCTACGACAGGCAAACCTACGAGCAGTACTTC.

This clone was detected only once. The chain's CDR3 is CASTDGGGQPQHF. In nucleotides, the CDR3 is TGTGCCAGCACCGACGGGGGGGGTCAGCCCCAGCATTTT. This chain uses TRBV6-5 with TRBJ1-5; perhaps TRBD1 as D (5 bases). Germline CDR1 is MNHEY and CDR2 is SVGAGI. This CDR3 is 13 amino acids long. Trimming stripped 7 bases from V and 6 bases from J, with 13 bases between.

The chain is built from TRBV6-1 and TRBJ1-1; unclear D gene. Germline V CDR1 and CDR2: MNHNS, SASEGT. The CDR3 runs 16 residues. Deletions cut 3 bases from V and 1 base from J, with 15 bases between. The CDR3 coding sequence is TGTGCCAGCAGTGATGACCCACTACCCCGGAACACTGAAGCTTTCTTT. This sequence encodes CASSDDPLPRNTEAFF.

J is TRBJ1-6 and V is TRBV7-9; D ambiguous. This CDR3 is 14 amino acids long. V lost 1 base, J lost 5 bases, and 6 bases lay in between. Looked up from germline, CDR1 is SEHNR and CDR2 is FQNEAQ (reference sequence). For the CDR3, the DNA is TGTGCCAGCAGCTTAGTTCTCGATAATTCACCCCTCCACTTT. Protein product: CASSLVLDNSPLHF.

The chain has TRBV29-1 and TRBJ1-2; 10 bases are a match to TRBD1. Germline V gene lookup returns CDR1 SQVTM and CDR2 ANQGSEA. The V gene end was trimmed by 7 bases and the J gene end by 4 bases; junction bases not matched to a gene: 27. The CDR3 loop spans 20 amino acids. CDR3 nucleotides: TGCAGCGCAATCGGGGACAGGGGAACTAAGGGTGGAGCCCGGGCCTATGGCTACACCTTC. This encodes CSAIGDRGTKGGARAYGYTF.

The V call is TRBV7-9, the J call TRBJ1-6; D is possibly TRBD1 (6 bases). From germline, CDR1 is SEHNR and CDR2 FQNEAQ (reference sequence). The CDR3 length is 17 residues. The V end lost 1 base, the J end lost 5 bases, and 15 bases lay between the germline ends. In DNA form, the CDR3 reads TGTGCCAGCAGCTTAGGATACGAGACAGGAGATAATTCACCCCTCCACTTT. This gives the protein CASSLGYETGDNSPLHF.

The V gene is TRBV11-3, the J gene TRBJ2-5; 7 bases line up with TRBD2. The germline CDR1 and CDR2 sequences are SGHNT and YENEEA. With V trimmed by 2 bases and J by 2 bases, 2 bases remained unmatched. The CDR3 contains 14 residues. The CDR3 coding sequence is TGTGCCAGCAGCTTAACCGGGGGGCAAGAGACCCAGTACTTC. Residues: CASSLTGGQETQYF.

This clone was detected only once. The rearrangement links TRBV7-9 to TRBJ2-7; 7 bases align to TRBD1. The CDR3 is 16 amino acids. Germline CDR1 and CDR2: SEHNR and FQNEAQ (reference sequence). J lost 5 bases, V lost 5 bases, and 15 bases had no gene match. CDR3 nucleotide sequence: TGTGCCAGCAGCAAGGGGGCGGGCCTGATAGGAGACGAGCAGTACTTC. It specifies CASSKGAGLIGDEQYF. Complete variable domain (other parts from reference TRBV7-9 and TRBJ2-7): DTGVSQNPRHKITKRGQNVTFRCDPISEHNRLYWYRQTLGQGPEFLTYFQNEAQLEKSRLLSDRFSAERPKGSFSTLEIQRTEQGDSAMYLCASSKGAGLIGDEQYFGPGTRLTVT.

This sequence joins TRBV30 and TRBJ2-2, with 7 bases matching TRBD2. This CDR3 has 13 amino acids. With 2 bases clipped from V and 8 bases from J, the junction kept 5 bases outside the gene matches. Germline-derived CDR1 and CDR2 are GTSNPN and SVGIG (reference sequence). CDR3 sequence: CAWSRSGGGELFF. The CDR3 DNA sequence: TGTGCCTGGAGTAGGTCGGGGGGAGGGGAGCTGTTTTTT.

The CDR3 region is CASSYSAENANYGYTF. The CDR3 DNA reads as TGTGCCAGCAGTTACTCAGCGGAGAATGCTAACTATGGCTACACCTTC. The chain carries TRBV6-5 and TRBJ1-2; no firm D call. The V and J ends lost 0 bases and 0 bases respectively, with 11 bases between them. CDR1 and CDR2 from the germline V gene are MNHEY and SVGAGI. The CDR3 spans 16 residues.